This is a list of T cell receptor beta chains from one sample in a study of blood T cells in healthy people across ages. TCRdb redid the calling of the 5' RACE reads with MiXCR, one entry per CDR3 protein. The sample holds under 2,000,000 distinct CDR3 sequences, around half seen once. The sequenced sample was blood. The receptors originated from a woman in her thirties or forties in good health. Each CDR3 is given with its conserved first and last residue. The D gene is left open where the match is weak. Clone size is stated in some rows and not others, as once, few, many or a class when expanded.

few,NA,TRBJ2-5,TRBV24-1,TGTGCCACCAGTCTGCACGGGAAGGAGACCCAGTACTTC,CATSLHGKETQYF
NA,NA,TRBJ1-1,TRBV29-1,TGCAGCGTTTTTAGGGGTATGAACACTGAAGCTTTCTTT,CSVFRGMNTEAFF
few,NA,TRBJ2-1,TRBV7-9,TGTGCCAGCACCCCTCCCGAGGGGACTTCTTACAATGAGCAGTTCTTC,CASTPPEGTSYNEQFF
NA,TRBD2,TRBJ2-7,TRBV13,TGTGCCAGCAGCTTAACGCGGGGGGGCCAGTACGAGCAGTACTTC,CASSLTRGGQYEQYF
few,NA,TRBJ1-2,TRBV4-3,TGCGCCAGCAGCCAATCACCGGGGGGCGCGGAAGGCTACACCTTC,CASSQSPGGAEGYTF
NA,NA,TRBJ2-4,TRBV11-2,TGTGTCAGCAGCTTAGACCAGCCAAACATTCAGTACTTC,CVSSLDQPNIQYF
NA,TRBD1,TRBJ1-6,TRBV20-1,TGCAGTGCTAGAGACACGGGACAGGGAATGTCACCCCTCCACTTT,CSARDTGQGMSPLHF
few,NA,TRBJ2-5,TRBV5-1,TGCGCCAGCAGCTTGCCGGGCAGTACAGAGACCCAGTACTTC,CASSLPGSTETQYF
NA,NA,TRBJ2-1,TRBV5-1,TGCGCCAGCAGTTCGGAAGGGAGCTCCTACAATGAGCAGTTCTTC,CASSSEGSSYNEQFF
once,NA,TRBJ2-7,TRBV15,TGTGCCACCAGCAGACAACCAGCGTCCCACGAGCAGTACTTC,CATSRQPASHEQYF
once,NA,TRBJ2-3,TRBV11-2,TGTGCCAGCAGCTTAGATCTTACGGGGACTCAAACAGATACGCAGTATTTT,CASSLDLTGTQTDTQYF
NA,TRBD2,TRBJ2-1,TRBV7-8,TGTGCCAGCAGCCCCAGGGCTAGCGGGGGGGCATCCTACAATGAGCAGTTCTTC,CASSPRASGGASYNEQFF
NA,NA,TRBJ2-1,TRBV12-3/TRBV12-4,TGTGCCAGCAGTTTAGGAGGCAGCCAAGAGACCCAGTTCTTC,CASSLGGSQETQFF
once,NA,TRBJ2-3,TRBV6-1,NA,CASSAAFTDTRYF
NA,NA,TRBJ2-2,TRBV7-2,TGTGCCAGCAGCACCGGGGCAGGGGCGAACACCGGGGAGCTGTTTTTT,CASSTGAGANTGELFF
NA,TRBD2,TRBJ2-5,TRBV4-3,TGCGCCAGCAGCCAAGAATGGGGGGGTAGCGGGTCCACTCGGGAGACCCAGTACTTC,CASSQEWGGSGSTRETQYF
NA,NA,TRBJ2-5,TRBV25-1,TGTGCCAGCAGTGATCCGGGGAGGGAGACCCAGTACTTC,CASSDPGRETQYF
once,NA,TRBJ2-7,TRBV4-3,TGCGCCAGCGGACAACAGGGTTCGAAGTACAATGAGCAGTACTTC,CASGQQGSKYNEQYF
many,NA,TRBJ2-1,TRBV10-3,TGTGCCATCAGTGCCGAGACTCCCCCCTACAATGAGCAGTTCTTC,CAISAETPPYNEQFF
NA,NA,TRBJ1-6,TRBV20-1,TGCAGTGCTCGCCGGGCAGCGGATTCACCCCTCCACTTT,CSARRAADSPLHF
NA,TRBD1,TRBJ2-1,TRBV7-9,TGTGCCAGCAGCCGATTACAGGGGAAAAGCTCCTACAATGAGCAGTTCTTC,CASSRLQGKSSYNEQFF
NA,NA,TRBJ2-7,TRBV20-1,TGCAGTGCTAGTACCAGACCCGAAACGTACGAGCAGTACTTC,CSASTRPETYEQYF
NA,NA,TRBJ1-2,TRBV4-3,TGCGCCAGCAGCGCGACCGGGACCTCCTTGGGCTACACCTTC,CASSATGTSLGYTF
NA,NA,TRBJ2-1,TRBV3-1,TGTGCCAGCAGCCAAGATAACAGCCACAATGAGCAGTTCTTC,CASSQDNSHNEQFF
few,NA,TRBJ1-2,TRBV24-1,TGTGCCACCAGTGACACTAATACCGGACCCTCCACCTTC,CATSDTNTGPSTF
few,NA,TRBJ2-5,TRBV12-3/TRBV12-4,TGTGCCAGCAGTTTAGAGTCAGGGGTGAGGGAGACCCAGTACTTC,CASSLESGVRETQYF
NA,NA,TRBJ2-5,TRBV24-1,TGTGCCACCAGTGATTCGGCCCCCAGAGAAGAGACCCAGTACTTC,CATSDSAPREETQYF
NA,NA,TRBJ2-1,TRBV12-3/TRBV12-4,TGTGCCAGCAGTTTCAGGGTGTCGGGGCAGTTCTTC,CASSFRVSGQFF
NA,TRBD2,TRBJ2-4,TRBV9,TGTGCCAGCAGCGCCACCGGGGGGGGCAGCGACATTCAGTACTTC,CASSATGGGSDIQYF